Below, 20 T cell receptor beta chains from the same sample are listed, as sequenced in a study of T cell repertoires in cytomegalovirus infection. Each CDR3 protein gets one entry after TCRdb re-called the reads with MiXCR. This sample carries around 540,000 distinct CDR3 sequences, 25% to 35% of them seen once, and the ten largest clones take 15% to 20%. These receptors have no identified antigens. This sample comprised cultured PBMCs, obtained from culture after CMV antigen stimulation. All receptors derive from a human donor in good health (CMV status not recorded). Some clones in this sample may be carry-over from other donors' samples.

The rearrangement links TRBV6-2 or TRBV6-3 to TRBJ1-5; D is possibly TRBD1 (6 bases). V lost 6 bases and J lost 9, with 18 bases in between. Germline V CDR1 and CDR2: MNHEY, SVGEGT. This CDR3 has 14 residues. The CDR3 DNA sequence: TGTGCCAGCAGGACTGAACAGGGCCTCCGGCCCCAGCATTTT. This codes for CASRTEQGLRPQHF.

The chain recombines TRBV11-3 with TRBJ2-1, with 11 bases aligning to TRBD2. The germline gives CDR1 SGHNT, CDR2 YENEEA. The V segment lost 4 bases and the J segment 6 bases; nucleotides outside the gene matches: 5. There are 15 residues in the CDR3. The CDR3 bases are TGTGCCAGCAGCTCGACTAGCGGGATTTTCAATGAGCAGTTCTTC. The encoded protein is CASSSTSGIFNEQFF.

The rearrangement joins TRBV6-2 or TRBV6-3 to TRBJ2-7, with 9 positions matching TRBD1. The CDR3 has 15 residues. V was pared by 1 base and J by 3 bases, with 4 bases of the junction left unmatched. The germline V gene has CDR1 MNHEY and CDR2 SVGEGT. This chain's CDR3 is CASSYWGQGVYEQYF. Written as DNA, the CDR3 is TGTGCCAGCAGTTACTGGGGACAGGGAGTCTACGAGCAGTACTTC.

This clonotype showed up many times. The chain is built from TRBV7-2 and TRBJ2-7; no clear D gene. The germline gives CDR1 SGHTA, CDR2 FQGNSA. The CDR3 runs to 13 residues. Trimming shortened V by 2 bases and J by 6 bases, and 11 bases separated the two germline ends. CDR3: CASSLYKAGEQYV. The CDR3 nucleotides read TGTGCCAGCAGCTTATACAAAGCAGGCGAGCAGTACGTC.

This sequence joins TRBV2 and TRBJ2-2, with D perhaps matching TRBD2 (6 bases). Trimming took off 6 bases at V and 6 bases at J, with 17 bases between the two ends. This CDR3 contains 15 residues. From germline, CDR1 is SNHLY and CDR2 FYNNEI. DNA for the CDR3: TGTGCCAGCAGGGTTGGGGGGTCCCAAGCCGGGGAGCTGTTTTTT. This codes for CASRVGGSQAGELFF.

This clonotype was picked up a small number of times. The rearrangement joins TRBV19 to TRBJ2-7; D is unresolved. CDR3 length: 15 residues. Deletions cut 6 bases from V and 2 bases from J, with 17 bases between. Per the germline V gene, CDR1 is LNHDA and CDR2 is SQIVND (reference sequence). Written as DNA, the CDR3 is TGTGCCAGTAGGGACCCGCTACGCAAAGCCTACGAGCAGTACTTC. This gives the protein CASRDPLRKAYEQYF.

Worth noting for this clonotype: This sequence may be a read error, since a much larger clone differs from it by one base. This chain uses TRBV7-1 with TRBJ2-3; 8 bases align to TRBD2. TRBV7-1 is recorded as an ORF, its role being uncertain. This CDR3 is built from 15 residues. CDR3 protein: CASSPVERELDMQYF. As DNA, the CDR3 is TGTGCCAGCAGCCCGGTGGAGCGGGAGTTGGATATGCAGTATTTT.

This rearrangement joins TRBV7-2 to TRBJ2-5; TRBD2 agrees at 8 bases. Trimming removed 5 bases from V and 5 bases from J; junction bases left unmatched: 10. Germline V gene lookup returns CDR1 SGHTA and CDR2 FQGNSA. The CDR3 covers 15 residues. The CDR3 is CASSRGGGGMETQYF. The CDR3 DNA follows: TGTGCCAGCAGCCGGGGGGGGGGGGGCATGGAGACCCAGTACTTC.

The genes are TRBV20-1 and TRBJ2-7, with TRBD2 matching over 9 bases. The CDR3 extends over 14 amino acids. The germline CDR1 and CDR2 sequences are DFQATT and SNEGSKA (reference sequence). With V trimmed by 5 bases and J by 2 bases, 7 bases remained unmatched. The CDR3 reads CSAPRLADPYEQYF. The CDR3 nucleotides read TGCAGTGCTCCAAGACTAGCGGACCCCTACGAGCAGTACTTC.

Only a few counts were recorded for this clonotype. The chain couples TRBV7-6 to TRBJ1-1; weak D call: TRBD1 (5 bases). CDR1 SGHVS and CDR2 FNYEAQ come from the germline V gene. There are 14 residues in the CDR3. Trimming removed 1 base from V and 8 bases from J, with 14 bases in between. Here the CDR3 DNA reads TGTGCCAGCAGCTTAGGATCAGGGCAGCCCGAAGCTTTCTTT. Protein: CASSLGSGQPEAFF. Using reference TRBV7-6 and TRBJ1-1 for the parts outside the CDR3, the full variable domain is GAGVSQSPRYKVTKRGQDVALRCDPISGHVSLYWYRQALGQGPEFLTYFNYEAQQDKSGLPNDRFSAERPEGSISTLTIQRTEQRDSAMYRCASSLGSGQPEAFFGQGTRLTVV.

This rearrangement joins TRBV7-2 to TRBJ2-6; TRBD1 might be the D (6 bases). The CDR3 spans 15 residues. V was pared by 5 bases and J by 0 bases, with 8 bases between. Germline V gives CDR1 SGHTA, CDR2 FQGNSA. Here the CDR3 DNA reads TGTGCCAGCAGCCAAGGGGGCTCTGGGGCCAACGTCCTGACTTTC. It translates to CASSQGGSGANVLTF.

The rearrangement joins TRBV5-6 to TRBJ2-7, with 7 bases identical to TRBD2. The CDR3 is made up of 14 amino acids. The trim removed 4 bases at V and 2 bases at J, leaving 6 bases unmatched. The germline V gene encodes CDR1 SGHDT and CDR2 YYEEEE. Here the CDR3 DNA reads TGTGCCAGCAGCGTGGGACTACCACCCTACGAGCAGTACGTC. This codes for CASSVGLPPYEQYV.

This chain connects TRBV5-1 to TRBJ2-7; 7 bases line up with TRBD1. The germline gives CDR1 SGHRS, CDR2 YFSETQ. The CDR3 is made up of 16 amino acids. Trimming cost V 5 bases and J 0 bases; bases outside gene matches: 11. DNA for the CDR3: TGCGCCAGCAGGAACCGGGACAGCGATAGCTCCTACGAGCAGTACGTC. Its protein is CASRNRDSDSSYEQYV.

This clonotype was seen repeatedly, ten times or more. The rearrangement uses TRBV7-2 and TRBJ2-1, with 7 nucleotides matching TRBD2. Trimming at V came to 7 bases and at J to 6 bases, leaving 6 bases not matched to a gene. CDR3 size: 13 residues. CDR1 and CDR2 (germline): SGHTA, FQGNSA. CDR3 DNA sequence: TGTGCCAGCACCCCCGGGACTACCAATGAGCAGTTCTTC. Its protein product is CASTPGTTNEQFF.

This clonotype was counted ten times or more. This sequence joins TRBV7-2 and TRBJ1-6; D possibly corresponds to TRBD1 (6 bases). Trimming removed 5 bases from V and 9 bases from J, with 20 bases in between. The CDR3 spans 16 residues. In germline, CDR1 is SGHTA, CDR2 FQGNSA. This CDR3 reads CASSLRGGGNISPLHF. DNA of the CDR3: TGTGCCAGCAGCCTCCGGGGGGGCGGAAATATTTCACCCCTCCACTTT.

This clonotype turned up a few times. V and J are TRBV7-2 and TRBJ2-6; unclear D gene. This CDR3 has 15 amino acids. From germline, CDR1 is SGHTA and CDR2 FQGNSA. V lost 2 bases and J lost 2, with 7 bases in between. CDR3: CASSLMGTGANVLTF. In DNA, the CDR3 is TGTGCCAGCAGCTTAATGGGTACTGGGGCCAACGTCCTGACTTTC.

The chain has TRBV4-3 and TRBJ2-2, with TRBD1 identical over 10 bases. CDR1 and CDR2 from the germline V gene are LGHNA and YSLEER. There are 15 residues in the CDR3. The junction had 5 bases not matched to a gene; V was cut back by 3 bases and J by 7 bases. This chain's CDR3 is CASSHRQGAGGELFF. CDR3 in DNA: TGCGCCAGCAGCCACAGACAGGGGGCCGGCGGGGAGCTGTTTTTT.

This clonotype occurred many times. CDR3 DNA: TGTGCCAGCAGCTTATCGAGGGCCAGGGAAACCGGGGAGCTGTTTTTT. It translates to CASSLSRARETGELFF. The chain is built from TRBV7-8 and TRBJ2-2, with D perhaps matching TRBD1 or TRBD2 (5 bases each). V lost 2 bases and J lost 5, with 15 bases in between. In germline, CDR1 is SGHVS, CDR2 FQNEAQ. CDR3 length equals 16 residues.

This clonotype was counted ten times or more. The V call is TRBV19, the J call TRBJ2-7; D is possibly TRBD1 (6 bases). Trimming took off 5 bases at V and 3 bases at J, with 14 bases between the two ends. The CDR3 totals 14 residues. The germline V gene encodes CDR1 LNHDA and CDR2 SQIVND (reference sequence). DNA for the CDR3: TGTGCCAGTAGTCTTCCGGGACAAAACTACGAGCAGTACTTC. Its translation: CASSLPGQNYEQYF.

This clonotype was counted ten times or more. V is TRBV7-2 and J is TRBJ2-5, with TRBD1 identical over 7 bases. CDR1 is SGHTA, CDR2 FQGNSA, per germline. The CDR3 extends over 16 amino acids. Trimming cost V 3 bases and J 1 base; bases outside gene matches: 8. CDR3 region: CASSFRRTGAQETQYF. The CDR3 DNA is TGTGCCAGCAGCTTTCGAAGAACAGGGGCCCAAGAGACCCAGTACTTC.